The T cell receptor beta chain under discussion was sequenced for a study of blood T cells in healthy people across ages (dated by TCRdb to between 2015 and 2016). Looking at the study overall: In model experiments, template switching captured roughly one uniquely barcoded TCR beta cDNA molecule for every two T cells. Using the same blood draw, the study looked at two additional independent replicas of 1 million unique cDNA reads for two donors, one aged 18 to 30 and the other aged 80 or older. To track age-related changes in TCR beta repertoire diversity, the study relied on deep sequencing normalized with unique cDNA molecular identifiers. Donors were grouped into four age groups: young (average about 15 years), middle-aged (around 39), aged (approximately 67) and long-lived (around 80). To avoid experimental bias, donors of different ages were distributed randomly across sequencing lanes. Study-wide findings and limitations: Since profiling was done on bulk unsorted PBMCs, naive and antigen-experienced compartments could not be conclusively compared. Compared with the aged group, more naive CD4+ T cells, fewer expanded clones and increased TCR diversity were shown by the long-lived group, suggesting age selection. As age increased, observed TCR beta diversity per million T cells dropped in a roughly linear way, and a significant reduction was already evident by age 40. Estimates of total diversity based on one million sequenced T cells were regarded as lower bounds and as underestimates. There was a strong correlation between observed TCR beta diversity and the percentage of naive T cells measured by flow cytometry. Because donor CMV infection status was unknown, age-related changes in expanded clonotypes were potentially confounded.

Donors were a few dozen systemically healthy Caucasian individuals from Russia aged roughly 6 to 95 years. Each donor gave around 9.8 milliliters of peripheral blood, collected into EDTA-treated Vacutainer tubes. Ficoll-Paque density-gradient centrifugation was used to isolate PBMCs, with at least 6.5 million per sample. Trizol reagent was used to extract total RNA from PBMCs, with at least 5.5 micrograms per sample. Naive CD45RAhigh/CD27high T cell percentages were measured by flow cytometry on a PBMC aliquot from every donor. Library prep was done by 5' RACE. TCRdb names Illumina HiSeq 2500 as the instrument used. A second PCR of about 7 to 12 cycles was run with a J-beta primer mix and a sample-barcoded 5' primer. A template-switch 5' adaptor carrying 12 random nucleotides introduced a unique molecular identifier onto each TCR beta cDNA molecule. Each sample yielded at least 2.5 million CDR3-containing paired-end reads. All of the RNA was converted into first-strand cDNA using the Mint cDNA synthesis kit, with a TRBC-specific oligonucleotide serving as the primer. Following uracil-DNA glycosylase treatment, a first 18-cycle PCR with universal primers M1SS and BC2_uni_R was performed on all cDNA. The authors' analysis ran thus. For normalization, 1 million high-quality reads were randomly selected from each sample, with every read carrying a distinct molecular identifier. Instead of being binned into consensus sequences, reads that shared molecular identifiers were thrown out. MiTCR, run with a Q25 quality threshold and the strictest error-elimination algorithm, handled CDR3 identification, clonotype clustering and error correction. A nonparametric unseen species model using Euler transformation provided a lower-bound estimate of total TCR beta diversity. TCRdb reanalyzed the raw reads on its own, using fastp at Q25 for trimming and MiXCR for clone calling, and kept in-frame beta chains. Each CDR3 protein appears once, grouped with its most common genes and DNA. In this record, the V and J calls reflect TCRdb's handling and not the investigators' own analysis. Present in this sample are around 1.1 million distinct CDR3 sequences, about two fifths of which were seen just once. Approximately 14% of the sample comes from the top ten.

This clonotype showed up just a few times. It has no known antigen specificity. The input lacks base qualities; no much larger clone sits a single base away. From V the trimming removes 4 bases and from J it removes 0 bases, while the gene matches leave 10 bases of the junction unaccounted for. CDR1 and CDR2, looked up from the germline V gene, are SGHRS and YFSETQ. From its cysteine to its phenylalanine, the CDR3 spans 17 amino acids. This entry keeps only the CDR3 DNA: 51 bases, framed from base 1. Here the chain combines TRBV5-1 and TRBJ2-1, with 7 central nucleotides matching TRBD1. This TCR was sampled from a man younger than 30 in good health. Input material: blood. This receptor carries the CDR3 CASSRGTGVGSYNEQFF. The nucleotide sequence is TGCGCCAGCAGCCGGGGTACAGGGGTCGGCTCCTACAATGAGCAGTTCTTC.